This T cell receptor beta chain was captured in a study of blood T cell repertoires in COVID-19. The overall study: From T cells, B-cell-depleted T cells, or PBMCs came the material, which was cDNA or gDNA.

Residents of 24 US areas, aged 18 to 89 years, made up the participants. Among Cohort 3 donors, those recovered had two negative PCRs, clearance, or symptom resolution. Germline V gene data show CDR1 as SGHRS and CDR2 as YFSETQ. Trimming left V 0 bases short and J 11 bases short, with 17 bases between. The CDR3 contains 14 residues. Sequencing used immunoSEQ multiplex PCR; TCRdb keeps in-frame clones, though not all of them. This sample has 140,000 or so clones, with about 80% found just once. V gene TRBV5-1 combines with J gene TRBJ2-5; the D gene is possibly TRBD2 (5 bases). Material for sequencing was PBMCs or T cells enriched from blood (not recorded which). This receptor was taken from a man over 45 who had recovered from COVID-19. The CDR3 protein is CASSLDAAGPGQYF. DNA for the CDR3: TGCGCCAGCAGCTTGGATGCGGCGGGTCCGGGACAGTACTTC.